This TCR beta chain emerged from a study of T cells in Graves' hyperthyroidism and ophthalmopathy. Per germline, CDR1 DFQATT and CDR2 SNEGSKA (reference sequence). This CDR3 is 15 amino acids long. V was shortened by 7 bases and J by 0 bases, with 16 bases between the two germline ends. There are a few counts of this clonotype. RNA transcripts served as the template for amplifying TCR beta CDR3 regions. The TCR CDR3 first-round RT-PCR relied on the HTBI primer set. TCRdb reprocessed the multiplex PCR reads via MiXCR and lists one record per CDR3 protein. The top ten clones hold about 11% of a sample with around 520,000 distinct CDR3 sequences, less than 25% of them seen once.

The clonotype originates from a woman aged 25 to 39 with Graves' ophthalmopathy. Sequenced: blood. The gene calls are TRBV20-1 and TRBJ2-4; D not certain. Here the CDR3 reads CSGYRYFLAKNIQYF. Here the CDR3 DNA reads TGCAGTGGCTACCGGTACTTTTTAGCCAAAAACATTCAGTACTTC.